The 22 T cell receptor beta chains below come from one sample, sequenced in a study of T cells in Graves' hyperthyroidism and ophthalmopathy. TCR beta CDR3 region amplification was performed from RNA transcripts. During a first-round RT-PCR of the TCR CDR3, the HTBI primer set was used. TCRdb processed the multiplex PCR reads anew with MiXCR; each CDR3 protein has one entry. Counted here are some 700,000 distinct CDR3 sequences, approximately 15% occurring once; the ten biggest clones make up around a sixth. The sequenced material came from blood. These receptor sequences come from a man aged 45-65 years with Graves' hyperthyroidism.

This clonotype has ten or more counts. The chain joins TRBV6-1 to TRBJ2-1, with D perhaps TRBD2 (6 bases). With 5 bases removed from V and 7 bases from J, the gap between germline ends came to 15 bases. The CDR3 totals 14 residues. From germline, CDR1 is MNHNS and CDR2 SASEGT. CDR3 sequence reads: CASSHTSQSNEQFF. CDR3 nucleotides: TGTGCCAGCAGTCACACTAGCCAGTCGAATGAGCAGTTCTTC.

This clonotype has a count of ten or more. The rearrangement uses TRBV7-2 and TRBJ2-7; no clear D. Germline CDR1 SGHTA, CDR2 FQGNSA. Trimming shortened V by 1 base and J by 2 bases, and 12 bases separated the two germline ends. The CDR3 covers 15 residues. The CDR3 region has the DNA TGTGCCAGCAGCTTAGAGGTTGGCTTAGCCTACGAGCAGTACTTC. It encodes CASSLEVGLAYEQYF.

This clonotype was seen repeatedly, ten times or more. This chain uses TRBV10-3 with TRBJ2-7; weak D call: TRBD1 (6 bases). The CDR3 length is 17 residues. CDR1 is ENHRY and CDR2 is SYGVKD in the germline V gene. V lost 3 bases and J lost 0, with 18 bases in between. For the CDR3, the DNA is TGTGCCATCAGTGAATCCACGGGCAGGGGTAACTCCTACGAGCAGTACTTC. It codes for CAISESTGRGNSYEQYF.

In this sample, this clonotype turned up once. The gene calls are TRBV29-1 and TRBJ2-1, with TRBD2 as a possible D gene (5 bases). The ends were cut back, 7 bases at V and 2 bases at J, with 24 bases in the middle. The CDR3 runs to 17 residues. From germline, CDR1 is SQVTM and CDR2 ANQGSEA. CDR3 sequence reads: CSAFMSVRAPPYNEQFF. DNA of the CDR3: TGCAGCGCTTTTATGAGCGTGAGGGCTCCCCCCTACAATGAGCAGTTCTTC.

This clonotype occurred a few times. The chain recombines TRBV24-1 with TRBJ2-7; 7 bases align to TRBD1. J was trimmed by 1 base and V by 2 bases; bases with no gene match: 7. Germline V CDR1 and CDR2: KGHDR, SFDVKD. There are 16 residues in the CDR3. CDR3 residues: CATSDSGTANSYEQYF. CDR3 coding DNA: TGTGCCACCAGTGATTCCGGGACAGCTAATTCCTACGAGCAGTACTTC.

The J gene is TRBJ2-7, the V gene TRBV7-9; 9 nucleotides agree with TRBD1. Germline loops: CDR1 SEHNR, CDR2 FQNEAQ (reference sequence). This CDR3 is built from 15 residues. With V trimmed by 5 bases and J by 3 bases, 8 bases remained unmatched. Here the CDR3 reads CASSAEGQGFYEQYF. The CDR3 region has the DNA TGTGCCAGCAGCGCGGAGGGACAGGGCTTCTACGAGCAGTACTTC.

This clonotype was counted between two and nine times. The V gene is TRBV10-3, the J gene TRBJ1-3; D ambiguous. The V gene lost 3 bases and the J gene lost 0 bases, with 15 bases spanning the gap. Looked up from germline, CDR1 is ENHRY and CDR2 is SYGVKD. The CDR3 loop spans 17 amino acids. This chain's CDR3 is CAISDRAALISGNTIYF. CDR3 nucleotide sequence: TGTGCCATCAGTGATAGGGCAGCCTTAATCTCTGGAAACACCATATATTTT.

This clonotype was seen many times. V is TRBV28 and J is TRBJ2-3; D is possibly TRBD1 (6 bases). In germline, CDR1 is MDHEN, CDR2 SYDVKM. The V gene lost 4 bases and the J gene lost 2 bases, with 16 bases spanning the gap. CDR3 length equals 16 residues. The CDR3 here is CASSSLRTAATDTQYF. As DNA, the CDR3 is TGTGCCAGCAGTTCCCTTAGGACAGCAGCCACAGATACGCAGTATTTT.

This clonotype appeared many times. The V and J genes are TRBV15 and TRBJ2-5; 7 nucleotides match TRBD2. V lost 5 bases, J lost 4 bases, and 16 bases stayed unmatched. The germline gives CDR1 LNHNV, CDR2 YYDKDF (reference sequence). The CDR3 is 17 amino acids. Here the CDR3 reads CATSESGTGGGAETQYF. CDR3 coding DNA: TGTGCCACCAGCGAGTCGGGAACGGGAGGCGGCGCAGAGACCCAGTACTTC.

A few counts support this clonotype. The rearrangement uses TRBV6-5 and TRBJ2-3, with D perhaps TRBD1 (5 bases). Germline assignment: CDR1 MNHEY and CDR2 SVGAGI. Trimming removed 0 bases at V and 2 bases at J, with 9 bases between. The CDR3 has 15 residues. DNA of the CDR3: TGTGCCAGCAGTTACTCAGGGGTTCCCACAGATACGCAGTATTTT. It yields the protein CASSYSGVPTDTQYF.

The sample holds many counts of this clonotype. The V call is TRBV28, the J call TRBJ2-7; D gene uncertain. The V gene lost 5 bases and the J gene lost 3 bases, with 14 bases spanning the gap. The CDR3 spans 14 residues. Germline CDR1 MDHEN, CDR2 SYDVKM. The CDR3 loop is CASSPSGTLYEQYF. Here the CDR3 DNA reads TGTGCCAGCAGTCCAAGTGGCACCCTCTACGAGCAGTACTTC.

This chain links TRBV15 with TRBJ2-2; TRBD1 is a possible D gene (6 bases). Between the trimmed V and J ends, which lost 5 bases and 4 bases, there was a span of 17 bases. CDR3 length: 16 amino acids. The germline gives CDR1 LNHNV, CDR2 YYDKDF (reference sequence). The CDR3 coding sequence is TGTGCCACCAGCCCACCCCTGGGGGCGGGCACCGGGGAGCTGTTTTTT. This encodes CATSPPLGAGTGELFF.

This clonotype was found a few times. This chain connects TRBV7-3 to TRBJ2-3; D possibly uses TRBD1 or TRBD2 (5 bases each). The CDR3 is made up of 14 amino acids. Germline lookup yields CDR1 SGHTA and CDR2 FQGTGA. V was cut by 4 bases and J by 3 bases, with 11 bases left in between. This CDR3 reads CASSSLGETDTQYF. In DNA form, the CDR3 reads TGTGCCAGCAGCTCTCTGGGGGAGACAGATACGCAGTATTTT.

This clonotype was found a few times. The V gene is TRBV24-1, the J gene TRBJ2-5; D perhaps matches TRBD2 (5 bases). V shed 5 bases and J shed 5 bases, with 23 bases lying between them. The CDR3 is 17 amino acids. The germline gives CDR1 KGHDR, CDR2 SFDVKD. The CDR3 loop reads CATSGYAGPSGSETQYF. CDR3 in DNA: TGTGCCACCAGTGGTTATGCGGGCCCGAGTGGGTCGGAGACCCAGTACTTC.

This clonotype was detected many times. The chain has TRBV12-3 or TRBV12-4 and TRBJ1-1; 8 bases line up with TRBD1. Trimming at V came to 5 bases and at J to 4 bases, leaving 6 bases not matched to a gene. The length of the CDR3 is 14 residues. The CDR3 DNA reads TGTGCCAGCAGTGCCCACAGGGGGGGCACTGAAGCTTTCTTT. Translated, it gives CASSAHRGGTEAFF.

Note on this clonotype: A much bigger clone sits one base away, suggesting this may be a read error. The V and J genes are TRBV29-1 and TRBJ1-2, with 7 bases identical to TRBD1. This CDR3 contains 13 residues. CDR1 is SQVTM, CDR2 ANQGSEA, per germline. The J segment lost 6 bases and the V segment lost 7 bases, leaving 11 bases of the junction unmatched. The CDR3: CSAGEDRVDGYTF. The DNA for the CDR3 is TGCAGCGCAGGAGAAGACAGGGTAGATGGCTACACCTTC.

This clonotype was counted ten times or more. The genes are TRBV28 and TRBJ1-3, with D perhaps TRBD1 (6 bases). CDR3 length: 15 amino acids. Trimming removed 6 bases at V and 2 bases at J, with 14 bases between. Germline assignment: CDR1 MDHEN and CDR2 SYDVKM. The CDR3 spells CASSSHTGTGNTIYF. Written as DNA, the CDR3 is TGTGCCAGCAGCTCTCACACAGGGACTGGAAACACCATATATTTT.

V usage is TRBV20-1 and J usage is TRBJ1-5; D is uncertain. CDR1 DFQATT and CDR2 SNEGSKA come from the germline V gene (reference sequence). The CDR3 is made up of 16 amino acids. V lost 0 bases and J lost 3, with 15 bases in between. CDR3: CSARDKPGHSNQPQHF. The DNA for the CDR3 is TGCAGTGCTAGAGATAAGCCAGGCCACTCCAATCAGCCCCAGCATTTT.

This clonotype was picked up a small number of times. V and J are TRBV30 and TRBJ2-3; D call uncertain. The V gene lost 0 bases and the J gene lost 5 bases, with 6 bases spanning the gap. Germline V gene data show CDR1 as GTSNPN and CDR2 as SVGIG (reference sequence). This CDR3 is 12 amino acids long. CDR3 loop: CAWSVARDTQYF. The CDR3 DNA reads TGTGCCTGGAGTGTTGCACGAGATACGCAGTATTTT.

The table lists this clonotype with many counts. V gene TRBV27 combines with J gene TRBJ2-3; no firm D call. Germline loops: CDR1 MNHEY, CDR2 SMNVEV (reference sequence). V was cut by 2 bases and J by 2 bases, with 14 bases left in between. The CDR3 length is 16 residues. In DNA, the CDR3 is TGTGCCAGCAGTTTAGGGAAATCAAAGTACACAGATACGCAGTATTTT. Its protein product is CASSLGKSKYTDTQYF.

The table lists this clonotype with many counts. This chain links TRBV7-9 with TRBJ1-2, with D maybe TRBD1 (5 bases). The length of the CDR3 is 15 residues. V was shortened by 5 bases and J by 2 bases, with 15 bases between the two germline ends. CDR1 and CDR2 from the germline V gene are SEHNR and FQNEAQ (reference sequence). The CDR3 reads CASSPRDGNNYGYTF. CDR3 coding DNA: TGTGCCAGCAGCCCCAGGGACGGAAACAACTATGGCTACACCTTC.

This clonotype turned up a few times. The gene calls are TRBV9 and TRBJ2-1; no clear D gene. This CDR3 has 13 amino acids. The V gene lost 4 bases and the J gene lost 7 bases, with 12 bases spanning the gap. Germline values: CDR1 SGDLS, CDR2 YYNGEE. The CDR3 here is CASSLRRQNEQFF. CDR3 in DNA: TGTGCCAGCAGCCTACGCCGGCAGAATGAGCAGTTCTTC. Supplemented by reference TRBV9 and TRBJ2-1, the full variable domain reads DSGVTQTPKHLITATGQRVTLRCSPRSGDLSVYWYQQSLDQGLQFLIQYYNGEERAKGNILERFSAQQFPDLHSELNLSSLELGDSALYFCASSLRRQNEQFFGPGTRLTVL.